This TCR beta chain was recorded in a study of blood T cell repertoires in COVID-19. This CDR3 is built from 14 residues. The V end lost 4 bases, the J end lost 1 base, and 10 bases lay between the germline ends. Germline V gene data show CDR1 as SNHLY and CDR2 as FYNNEI. In the study's own analysis: Cell counts per sample came from amplifying reference gene primers. Here immunoSEQ multiplex PCR was the method, and the copy in TCRdb shows in-frame clones only, minus some. The DNA was the basis for D and trimming; V, J and clone size are from that table. Of more than 70,000 clones detected, approximately 85% appear once; the ten largest clones hold 27%.

The chain recombines TRBV2 with TRBJ2-5; no firm D call. This clonotype was obtained from a human donor in a cohort sampled during active COVID-19. The sequenced sample was peripheral blood. CDR3 loop: CASSALVVQETQYF. In DNA, the CDR3 is TGTGCCAGCAGTGCCCTAGTAGTCCAAGAGACCCAGTACTTC.